This T cell receptor beta chain was recorded in a study of shared clonotypes between healthy human individuals. Study context: CD4 naive and memory got three plates each, CD8 naive two, CD8 memory one. Regarding the study as a whole: Across four donors, naive CD4 shared roughly 5.2%, naive CD8 more than 3%, memory CD4 roughly 2.3%, memory CD8 more than 0.35%.

As to this clone: As yet, its antigen is unknown.

In the naive CD8 group, cells lacked CD45RO and were positively selected for CCR7, so terminally differentiated effector memory CD45RA+ cells were left out. This CDR3 has 12 amino acids. CDR1 is SGHDT and CDR2 is YYEEEE in the germline V gene. Trimming took 0 bases from V and 6 from J, leaving 7 bases between them. In the sorted-subset replicate PCRs, around 220 ng DNA, around 30,000 T cell genomes, was used. Original methodology: Quality scores were absent from the junction-only immunoSEQ sequences, so filtering differed. The repertoire was sequenced with immunoSEQ multiplex PCR; TCRdb's copy has only in-frame clones and lacks some. The V and J calls and clone size come from that table; D and trimming were worked out from the DNA. The repertoire has 2 million to 2.5 million clones, approximately 94% of them found once; the top ten carry more than 0.95%.

The receptor's source is a man between 18 and 35 years old in good health. Sample: naive CD8+ T cells sorted from blood. This chain links TRBV5-6 with TRBJ2-7; D is unclear. This CDR3 is CASSLGRSEQYF. In DNA, the CDR3 is TGTGCCAGCAGCTTGGGGCGGTCCGAGCAGTACTTC.